The table lists the clone carrying this T cell receptor beta chain with a few counts. What it binds is unknown. Germline CDR1 and CDR2: MDHEN and SYDVKM. V dropped 4 bases and J dropped 1; count of bases not matched to a gene: 6. This CDR3 contains 18 residues. The record originates from a study of blood T cells in healthy people across ages. General study points: Per million T cells, TCR beta diversity dropped about linearly as age rose.

Peripheral blood, around 10 milliliters per donor, was collected. A J-beta primer mix and a sample-barcoded 5' primer were used in a second PCR of about 7 to 12 cycles. One entry per CDR3 protein, called by TCRdb with MiXCR from the 5' RACE reads. The table shows fewer than 2,000,000 distinct CDR3 sequences, with about 31% occurring only once. The clonotype originates from a woman aged 30 to 39 in good health. The material sequenced was blood. This sequence joins TRBV28 and TRBJ2-6; 11 nucleotides line up with TRBD1. CDR3 amino acids: CASSYSGTGGSGANVLTF. CDR3 nucleotide sequence: TGTGCCAGCAGTTATTCCGGGACAGGGGGTTCTGGGGCCAACGTCCTGACTTTC.